This T cell receptor beta chain was identified in a study of OX40 agonist ivuxolimab in advanced cancers. Regarding the complete study: The costimulatory receptor OX40 (CD134) was targeted by ivuxolimab, a fully human IgG2 agonistic monoclonal antibody. Intravenous ivuxolimab was administered to patients every 2 weeks at six dose levels: 0.01, 0.1, 0.3, 1.5, 3 and 10 mg/kg. Of the roughly 51 patients in dose escalation, about 20 had hepatocellular carcinoma, some 15 had melanoma, 9 had renal cell carcinoma and 9 had head and neck cancer. In the dose-escalation cohort, more than 80% of patients were male, and the mean age was approximately 60 years with a range of roughly 20 to 79. Prior anti-PD-1, anti-PD-L1 or anti-CTLA-4 therapy was permitted, and checkpoint inhibitors had been received by more than 35% of dose-escalation patients. Partial responses occurred in three dose-escalation patients: two with cutaneous melanoma and one with hepatocellular carcinoma. Peripheral TCRbeta sequencing was intended to test whether TCR sequence diversity was altered and clonal T-cell expansion was caused by ivuxolimab. The monotherapy dose-escalation portion (N of about 49 patients) of the phase I ivuxolimab trial is reported in the paper.

To sequence the TCRbeta CDR3 region, genomic DNA was isolated from the sorted cells. The immunoSEQ Assay was used to sequence the TCRbeta CDR3 regions. Imported from immuneACCESS, the table was reduced by TCRdb to in-frame sequences with V and J called. These copies leave out some clones; in studies compared against another copy, an unresolved V gene accounts for under half, and the cause of the remainder is not known. The sample records about 70,000 clones, approximately 90% of which are singletons. About 7.1% of the sample rests with the top ten. Study-level results and caveats: Which antigens the clonally expanded peripheral T cells were specific for was not determined. After ivuxolimab, CD8+ T cells had more expanded clones than CD4+ T cells on average. Low levels of normalized T-cell clonal expansion were also seen in some nonresponding patients. Clonal expansion of both CD4+ and CD8+ blood T cells was observed from baseline to week 6 at doses 0.1 to 3.0 mg/kg. Partial responders in the 0.1-3.0 mg/kg groups had among the lowest normalized peripheral clonal expansion, especially among CD8+ T cells.

Patients with autoimmune disease history or receiving systemic immunosuppression were excluded from the trial. Peripheral blood for TCR sequencing was drawn from every dose cohort at baseline, at cycle 4 day 1 and at cycle 7 day 1. Samples came from an open-label, multicenter, first-in-human phase I dose-escalation trial of ivuxolimab. Adults with locally advanced or metastatic melanoma, renal cell, hepatocellular, or head and neck squamous cell carcinoma were enrolled in the trial. Before TCR sequencing, CD4+ and CD8+ T cells were separately sorted from peripheral blood. Taken from the germline V gene, the CDR1 and CDR2 loops are SGHDN and FVKESK. From the cysteine up to the phenylalanine, the CDR3 has a length of 12 residues. This entry keeps only the CDR3 DNA: 36 bases, framed from base 1. Relative to germline, V is 4 bases shorter and J is 0 bases shorter, with 4 bases between their ends. Of note for this clone: Its cognate antigen has yet to be identified. Base qualities were left out, and no much larger clone turns up one base away. The same CDR3 is also encoded by other DNA sequences in this sample.

Recombination connected TRBV14 to TRBJ2-7; there is no confident call for the D gene. The TCR was taken from an adult with an advanced solid tumor such as melanoma, head and neck, liver or kidney cancer. Sequencing was performed on CD4+ or CD8+ T cells sorted from blood, taken in a trial of the OX40 agonist ivuxolimab. CDR3 reads: CASSLSSYEQYF. The DNA sequence is TGTGCCAGCAGCCTCTCCTCCTACGAGCAGTACTTC.